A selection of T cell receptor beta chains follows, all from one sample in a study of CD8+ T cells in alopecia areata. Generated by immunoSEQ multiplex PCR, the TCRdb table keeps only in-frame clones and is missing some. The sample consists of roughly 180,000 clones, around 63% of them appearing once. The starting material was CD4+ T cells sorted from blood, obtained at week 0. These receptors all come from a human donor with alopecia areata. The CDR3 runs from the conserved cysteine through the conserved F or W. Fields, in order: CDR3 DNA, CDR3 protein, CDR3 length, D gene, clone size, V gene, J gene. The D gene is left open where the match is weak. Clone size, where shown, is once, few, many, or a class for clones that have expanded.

CDR3 DNA: TGTGCCACAGAGGGGACAGGGGTTGTGCAGCCCCAGCATTTT; CDR3 protein: CATEGTGVVQPQHF; CDR3 length: 14; D gene: TRBD1; clone size: NA; V gene: TRBV28; J gene: TRBJ1-5
CDR3 DNA: TGTGCCAGTAGTATGTGGGCTCAGCCCCAGCATTTT; CDR3 protein: CASSMWAQPQHF; CDR3 length: 12; D gene: NA; clone size: NA; V gene: TRBV19; J gene: TRBJ1-5
CDR3 DNA: TGTGCCAGCAGTGTAAAAGGGGGCGATAACTATGGCTACACCTTC; CDR3 protein: CASSVKGGDNYGYTF; CDR3 length: 15; D gene: TRBD1; clone size: NA; V gene: TRBV6-1; J gene: TRBJ1-2
CDR3 DNA: TGTGCCTGGAGTGTAAGTGGCAGGGGGATGAACACTGAAGCTTTCTTT; CDR3 protein: CAWSVSGRGMNTEAFF; CDR3 length: 16; D gene: TRBD1; clone size: NA; V gene: TRBV30; J gene: TRBJ1-1
CDR3 DNA: TGCAGCGTTGAGGAGTCTCGTAGCTACACAGATACGCAGTATTTT; CDR3 protein: CSVEESRSYTDTQYF; CDR3 length: 15; D gene: NA; clone size: NA; V gene: TRBV29-1; J gene: TRBJ2-3
CDR3 DNA: TGCGCCAGCAGCCAAGAGATACAGGGTAATTCACCCCTCCACTTT; CDR3 protein: CASSQEIQGNSPLHF; CDR3 length: 15; D gene: NA; clone size: NA; V gene: TRBV4-3; J gene: TRBJ1-6
CDR3 DNA: TGTGCCAGCAGCGTTCTTAGCATGAACACTGAAGCTTTCTTT; CDR3 protein: CASSVLSMNTEAFF; CDR3 length: 14; D gene: NA; clone size: NA; V gene: TRBV9; J gene: TRBJ1-1
CDR3 DNA: TGTGCCAGCACCCCTAGGGGGACCACAGATACGCAGTATTTT; CDR3 protein: CASTPRGTTDTQYF; CDR3 length: 14; D gene: NA; clone size: once; V gene: TRBV2; J gene: TRBJ2-3
CDR3 DNA: TGCAGCGCGCGGCAGGGGACCGAGGGGGAGACCCAGTACTTC; CDR3 protein: CSARQGTEGETQYF; CDR3 length: 14; D gene: NA; clone size: NA; V gene: TRBV29-1; J gene: TRBJ2-5
CDR3 DNA: TGTGCCAGCAGTCCCGGGACAGGGTACGAGCAGTACTTC; CDR3 protein: CASSPGTGYEQYF; CDR3 length: 13; D gene: TRBD1; clone size: NA; V gene: TRBV2; J gene: TRBJ2-7
CDR3 DNA: TGTGCCAGCAGCTTCCAGGGGAGCTCCTATAATTCACCCCTCCACTTT; CDR3 protein: CASSFQGSSYNSPLHF; CDR3 length: 16; D gene: NA; clone size: NA; V gene: TRBV7-2; J gene: TRBJ1-6
CDR3 DNA: TGCAGCGCCGGACTAGGGCCACAAGGGAATGAGCAGTTCTTC; CDR3 protein: CSAGLGPQGNEQFF; CDR3 length: 14; D gene: TRBD2; clone size: few; V gene: TRBV29-1; J gene: TRBJ2-1
CDR3 DNA: TGTGCCAGCAGTGAATCCGGGGGGCACAGCAATACGCAGTATTTT; CDR3 protein: CASSESGGHSNTQYF; CDR3 length: 15; D gene: NA; clone size: NA; V gene: TRBV2; J gene: TRBJ2-3
CDR3 DNA: TGCGCCAGCAGCCTTAATCTGGGGGCCGGCGGGGAGCTGTTTTTT; CDR3 protein: CASSLNLGAGGELFF; CDR3 length: 15; D gene: NA; clone size: NA; V gene: TRBV4-3; J gene: TRBJ2-2
CDR3 DNA: TGCAGTGCTTCGCGTAATGAAAAACTGTTTTTT; CDR3 protein: CSASRNEKLFF; CDR3 length: 11; D gene: NA; clone size: few; V gene: TRBV20-1; J gene: TRBJ1-4
CDR3 DNA: TGCAGCGTTGATGGGACAGGATTATACAATGAGCAGTTCTTC; CDR3 protein: CSVDGTGLYNEQFF; CDR3 length: 14; D gene: TRBD1; clone size: NA; V gene: TRBV29-1; J gene: TRBJ2-1
CDR3 DNA: TGTGCCTGGCAGGGGCGTAACACTGAAGCTTTCTTT; CDR3 protein: CAWQGRNTEAFF; CDR3 length: 12; D gene: NA; clone size: NA; V gene: TRBV30; J gene: TRBJ1-1
CDR3 DNA: TGCGCCAGCAGACCAGCCACGGCTGAGTGGGAGACCCAGTACTTC; CDR3 protein: CASRPATAEWETQYF; CDR3 length: 15; D gene: NA; clone size: NA; V gene: TRBV5-1; J gene: TRBJ2-5
CDR3 DNA: TGTGCCTGGAGTGTACCCGGGATGAACACTGAAGCTTTCTTT; CDR3 protein: CAWSVPGMNTEAFF; CDR3 length: 14; D gene: NA; clone size: NA; V gene: TRBV30; J gene: TRBJ1-1
CDR3 DNA: TGTGCCAGCAGGTGGGACCGTTGGGGCACTGAAGCTTTCTTT; CDR3 protein: CASRWDRWGTEAFF; CDR3 length: 14; D gene: NA; clone size: NA; V gene: TRBV11-3; J gene: TRBJ1-1
CDR3 DNA: TGCAGCGTTGAGGTCGGGCGAACCTACGAGCAGTACTTC; CDR3 protein: CSVEVGRTYEQYF; CDR3 length: 13; D gene: NA; clone size: NA; V gene: TRBV29-1; J gene: TRBJ2-7
CDR3 DNA: TGTGCCAGCAGCGTAGAGCCGAACACTGAAGCTTTCTTT; CDR3 protein: CASSVEPNTEAFF; CDR3 length: 13; D gene: NA; clone size: NA; V gene: TRBV9; J gene: TRBJ1-1
CDR3 DNA: TGTGCCACCAGCAGCGGTTGGGGGGACCAAGAGACCCAGTACTTC; CDR3 protein: CATSSGWGDQETQYF; CDR3 length: 15; D gene: NA; clone size: NA; V gene: TRBV15; J gene: TRBJ2-5
CDR3 DNA: TGTGCCAGCAGTGAAATAGCTAACTATGGCTACACCTTC; CDR3 protein: CASSEIANYGYTF; CDR3 length: 13; D gene: NA; clone size: NA; V gene: TRBV2; J gene: TRBJ1-2
CDR3 DNA: TGCGCCAGCAGCCAAGAACGTTCGGAGACCCAGTACTTC; CDR3 protein: CASSQERSETQYF; CDR3 length: 13; D gene: NA; clone size: NA; V gene: TRBV4-3; J gene: TRBJ2-5
CDR3 DNA: TGCGCCAGCAGCCAAGAGACCAGGGGCAATTCACCCCTCCACTTT; CDR3 protein: CASSQETRGNSPLHF; CDR3 length: 15; D gene: NA; clone size: few; V gene: TRBV4-3; J gene: TRBJ1-6
CDR3 DNA: TGTGCCTGGGACAGGGTGGGGATAATGAACACTGAAGCTTTCTTT; CDR3 protein: CAWDRVGIMNTEAFF; CDR3 length: 15; D gene: TRBD1; clone size: NA; V gene: TRBV30; J gene: TRBJ1-1
CDR3 DNA: TGCAGCGTGTCCCAAAGAGCTTTCTTT; CDR3 protein: CSVSQRAFF; CDR3 length: 9; D gene: NA; clone size: NA; V gene: TRBV29-1; J gene: TRBJ1-1
CDR3 DNA: TGTGCCAGCAGTTTTTACCAGGAGAACACTGAAGCTTTCTTT; CDR3 protein: CASSFYQENTEAFF; CDR3 length: 14; D gene: NA; clone size: NA; V gene: TRBV27; J gene: TRBJ1-1
CDR3 DNA: TGTGCCTGGAGTGGTCTAGGAGGTACCGGGGAGCTGTTTTTT; CDR3 protein: CAWSGLGGTGELFF; CDR3 length: 14; D gene: NA; clone size: NA; V gene: TRBV30; J gene: TRBJ2-2
CDR3 DNA: TGTGCCAGCAGTTCACCCTACGAGCAGTACTTC; CDR3 protein: CASSSPYEQYF; CDR3 length: 11; D gene: NA; clone size: NA; V gene: TRBV28; J gene: TRBJ2-7
CDR3 DNA: TGCGCCAGCAGCTTGGGTACCCAACAAGAGACCCAGTACTTC; CDR3 protein: CASSLGTQQETQYF; CDR3 length: 14; D gene: NA; clone size: NA; V gene: TRBV5-1; J gene: TRBJ2-5
CDR3 DNA: TGCGCCAGCAGTGACCCGGGACTAGCCTACGAGCAGTACTTC; CDR3 protein: CASSDPGLAYEQYF; CDR3 length: 14; D gene: TRBD2; clone size: NA; V gene: TRBV10-2; J gene: TRBJ2-7
CDR3 DNA: TGTGCCGGTGACAGGCGGGGAAACACTGAAGCTTTCTTT; CDR3 protein: CAGDRRGNTEAFF; CDR3 length: 13; D gene: NA; clone size: NA; V gene: TRBV30; J gene: TRBJ1-1
CDR3 DNA: TGCAGCGGCCATAAGGGACAGAACACTGAAGCTTTCTTT; CDR3 protein: CSGHKGQNTEAFF; CDR3 length: 13; D gene: NA; clone size: NA; V gene: TRBV29-1; J gene: TRBJ1-1
CDR3 DNA: TGTGCCAGCAGCTTAGACGAGGGGAGTGAGCAGTTCTTC; CDR3 protein: CASSLDEGSEQFF; CDR3 length: 13; D gene: NA; clone size: NA; V gene: TRBV7-2; J gene: TRBJ2-1
CDR3 DNA: TGTGCCAGCAAAAGGAAAAGGGAGGGACCCTACGAGCAGTACTTC; CDR3 protein: CASKRKREGPYEQYF; CDR3 length: 15; D gene: NA; clone size: few; V gene: TRBV21-1; J gene: TRBJ2-7
CDR3 DNA: TGTGCCAGCAGCCGTGACAGGGGGGATGAGCAGTACTTC; CDR3 protein: CASSRDRGDEQYF; CDR3 length: 13; D gene: TRBD1; clone size: few; V gene: TRBV5-6; J gene: TRBJ2-7